This T cell receptor (beta chain) was sequenced during a study of blood T cells in healthy people across ages. The V gene end was trimmed by 3 bases and the J gene end by 6 bases; junction bases not matched to a gene: 4. Germline V lookup: CDR1 MGHRA, CDR2 YSYEKL. CDR3 length equals 14 residues. A sample-barcoded 5' primer and a J-beta primer mix were used in a second PCR of roughly 6 to 11 cycles. Each cDNA molecule received a tag from a template-switch adaptor that had 12 random nucleotides. TCRdb called the 5' RACE reads again in MiXCR, with one record for every CDR3 protein. The table includes roughly 2 million distinct CDR3 sequences, roughly 49% detected once. Caucasian, healthy and from Russia, the donors were aged between about 6 and 90. This clonotype was picked up a small number of times. Its antigen is undetermined. Study-level points and caveats: Higher diversity and more naive CD4+ cells were features of long-lived donors, compared to aged donors.

The sequenced material came from blood. The gene calls are TRBV4-1 and TRBJ2-1, with 8 bases matching TRBD2. This TCR was recovered from a woman in her thirties or forties in good health. CDR3 residues: CASSQPTSVNEQFF. The CDR3 coding sequence is TGCGCCAGCAGCCAGCCGACTAGCGTCAATGAGCAGTTCTTC.